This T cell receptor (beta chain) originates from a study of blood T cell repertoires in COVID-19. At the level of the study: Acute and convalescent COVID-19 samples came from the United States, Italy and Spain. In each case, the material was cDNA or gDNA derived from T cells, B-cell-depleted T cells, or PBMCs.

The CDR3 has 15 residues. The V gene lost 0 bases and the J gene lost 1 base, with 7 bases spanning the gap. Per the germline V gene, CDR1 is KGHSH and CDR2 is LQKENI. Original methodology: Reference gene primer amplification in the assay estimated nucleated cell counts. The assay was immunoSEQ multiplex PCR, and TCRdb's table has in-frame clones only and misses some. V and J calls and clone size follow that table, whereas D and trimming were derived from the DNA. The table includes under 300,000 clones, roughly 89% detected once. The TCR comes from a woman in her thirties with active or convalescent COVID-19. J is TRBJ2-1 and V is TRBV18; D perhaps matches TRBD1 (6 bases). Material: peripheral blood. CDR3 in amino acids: CASSPPGASYNEQFF. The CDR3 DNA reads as TGTGCCAGCTCACCACCGGGGGCTTCCTACAATGAGCAGTTCTTC.